Presented here are 14 T cell receptor beta chains from one specimen sequenced in a study of chemoradiotherapy in HPV16-positive cancers. TCRdb's table, derived via immunoSEQ multiplex PCR, lists solely in-frame clones and lacks some. The sample lists about 100 clones; roughly nine tenths were seen once. The sample in question was tumor tissue, obtained from a patient who underwent chemoradiotherapy. The receptors come from a human donor with HPV-associated anogenital cancer.

The chain uses TRBV10-3 and TRBJ1-5; D possibly corresponds to TRBD1 (5 bases). Germline CDR1 is ENHRY and CDR2 is SYGVKD. The CDR3 sequence is 14 residues long. V dropped 5 bases and J dropped 6 bases, with 14 bases sitting between them. The CDR3 spells CAISKDSLAQPQHF. The CDR3 DNA follows: TGTGCCATCAGTAAAGACAGTCTGGCTCAGCCCCAGCATTTT.

J is TRBJ1-2 and V is TRBV27, with 8 bases aligning to TRBD1. Germline loops: CDR1 MNHEY, CDR2 SMNVEV (reference sequence). There are 16 residues in the CDR3. V was pared by 5 bases and J by 8 bases, with 16 bases of the junction left unmatched. The CDR3 DNA reads as TGTGCCAGCAGTCCCGACGGGGGGGACAGGTACCCGGGCTACACCTTC. It is translated as CASSPDGGDRYPGYTF.

This clone was detected once. The chain employs TRBV2 and TRBJ2-5; 14 positions agree with TRBD2. The CDR3 is 16 residues long. The germline V gene encodes CDR1 SNHLY and CDR2 FYNNEI. The J segment lost 5 bases and the V segment lost 1 base, leaving 3 bases of the junction unmatched. The CDR3 DNA follows: TGTGCCAGCAGTGAAGGACTAGCGGGAGGGCCGGAGACCCAGTACTTC. Amino acid sequence: CASSEGLAGGPETQYF.

The chain recombines TRBV21-1 with TRBJ1-6. TRBV21-1 is a pseudogene segment. This CDR3 comprises 18 residues. CDR3 nucleotides: TGTGCCAGCAGCGTGATTCTAGCTACACATAATCATAATTCACCCCTCCACTTT. It specifies CASSVILATHNHNSPLHF.

This clone was recorded only once. This rearrangement joins TRBV4-1 to TRBJ2-6; D not resolved. Germline V gene lookup returns CDR1 MGHRA and CDR2 YSYEKL. This CDR3 is 17 amino acids long. V was clipped by 5 bases and J by 5 bases, with 19 bases between them. CDR3 sequence reads: CASSTPEPQSRANVLTF. CDR3 in DNA: TGCGCCAGCAGCACGCCGGAACCACAAAGTCGGGCCAACGTCCTGACTTTC.

V usage is TRBV6-5 and J usage is TRBJ2-1, with 8 bases identical to TRBD2. Losses at the gene ends were 6 bases for V and 9 bases for J; bases not matched to a gene: 10. This CDR3 has 14 residues. Per germline, CDR1 MNHEY and CDR2 SVGAGI. CDR3 sequence reads: CASSGLARSGEQFF. Written as DNA, the CDR3 is TGTGCCAGCAGCGGACTAGCCCGCTCGGGTGAGCAGTTCTTC.

This chain links TRBV6-4 with TRBJ2-1; TRBD2 aligns across 8 bases. This CDR3 is 15 amino acids long. V shed 0 bases, J shed 7 bases, and the junction held 5 bases outside the gene matches. Germline lookup yields CDR1 MRHNA and CDR2 SNTAGT. CDR3 bases: TGTGCCAGCAGTGACTCATCGGGAGGGTTAAATGAGCAGTTCTTC. It is translated as CASSDSSGGLNEQFF.

The V call is TRBV27, the J call TRBJ2-7; D is possibly TRBD2 (7 bases). Germline V CDR1 and CDR2: MNHEY, SMNVEV (reference sequence). Deletions cut 1 base from V and 0 bases from J, with 10 bases between. This CDR3 spans 15 amino acids. CDR3 in amino acids: CASSLLGGLSYEQYF. The CDR3 bases are TGTGCCAGCAGTTTATTGGGGGGGCTCTCCTACGAGCAGTACTTC.

This chain uses TRBV7-2 with TRBJ1-2; 7 bases are shared with TRBD1. The CDR3 length is 13 residues. The germline V gene encodes CDR1 SGHTA and CDR2 FQGNSA. Trimming removed 5 bases from V and 7 bases from J; junction bases left unmatched: 7. The CDR3 DNA reads as TGTGCCAGCAGCCAGGGCAGGGGGAGTGGCTACACCTTC. Protein: CASSQGRGSGYTF. The full variable domain, in which reference TRBV7-2 and TRBJ1-2 provide the parts outside the CDR3, is GAGVSQSPSNKVTEKGKDVELRCDPISGHTALYWYRQSLGQGLEFLIYFQGNSAPDKSGLPSDRFSAERTGGSVSTLTIQRTQQEDSAVYLCASSQGRGSGYTFGSGTRLTVV.

The genes are TRBV4-1 and TRBJ1-5; 8 nucleotides agree with TRBD1. Germline V gives CDR1 MGHRA, CDR2 YSYEKL. The CDR3 consists of 14 residues. The V gene end was trimmed by 0 bases and the J gene end by 6 bases; junction bases not matched to a gene: 1. CDR3 nucleotides: TGCGCCAGCAGCCAAGAGGGACAGGCTCAGCCCCAGCATTTT. Protein: CASSQEGQAQPQHF.

The J gene is TRBJ1-2, the V gene TRBV11-2; TRBD1 matches at 8 bases. Germline loops: CDR1 SGHAT, CDR2 FQNNGV. The CDR3 loop spans 15 amino acids. Trimming at V came to 5 bases and at J to 1 base, leaving 6 bases not matched to a gene. The CDR3 loop reads CASSPFRGLNYGYTF. In DNA, the CDR3 is TGTGCCAGCAGCCCCTTCAGGGGGCTTAACTATGGCTACACCTTC. The full variable domain, in which reference TRBV11-2 and TRBJ1-2 provide the parts outside the CDR3, is EAGVAQSPRYKIIEKRQSVAFWCNPISGHATLYWYQQILGQGPKLLIQFQNNGVVDDSQLPKDRFSAERLKGVDSTLKIQPAKLEDSAVYLCASSPFRGLNYGYTFGSGTRLTVV.

The chain is built from TRBV2 and TRBJ2-7; D is uncertain. The V end lost 6 bases, the J end lost 3 bases, and 18 bases lay between the germline ends. The CDR3 is 15 residues long. Germline assignment: CDR1 SNHLY and CDR2 FYNNEI. Written as DNA, the CDR3 is TGTGCCAGCAGCGACGCCGGACGGCAATTCTACGAGCAGTACTTC. It specifies CASSDAGRQFYEQYF.

The V and J genes are TRBV27 and TRBJ2-1; 9 nucleotides match TRBD1. J lost 4 bases, V lost 5 bases, and 18 bases had no gene match. This CDR3 has 19 residues. The V gene's germline CDR1 is MNHEY and CDR2 SMNVEV (reference sequence). As DNA, the CDR3 is TGTGCCAGCAGTCTCCAACTTCCACAGGGGGCTCTTAGTTACAATGAGCAGTTCTTC. Protein: CASSLQLPQGALSYNEQFF.

The rearrangement uses TRBV7-8 and TRBJ2-5; 8 nucleotides line up with TRBD1. With 8 bases clipped from V and 3 bases from J, the junction kept 2 bases outside the gene matches. This CDR3 region has 12 residues. The germline gives CDR1 SGHVS, CDR2 FQNEAQ. The CDR3 DNA follows: TGTGCCAGCTCGACAGGGGAAGAGACCCAGTACTTC. Translation: CASSTGEETQYF. Looking up the rest from reference TRBV7-8 and TRBJ2-5 gives the full variable domain: GAGVSQSPRYKVAKRGQDVALRCDPISGHVSLFWYQQALGQGPEFLTYFQNEAQLDKSGLPSDRFFAERPEGSVSTLKIQRTQQEDSAVYLCASSTGEETQYFGPGTRLLVL.